A selection of T cell receptor beta chains follows, all from one sample in a study of cytomegalovirus exposure and HLA in healthy donors. Assay: immunoSEQ multiplex PCR; the TCRdb copy retains only in-frame clones and omits some. The top ten hold around 1.6% of the sample, which has approximately 200,000 clones, approximately 85% seen once. Specimen: PBMCs. Receptors were obtained from a girl between 10 and 17 years old in good health and CMV-seropositive. Both conserved end residues are trimmed from each CDR3. The size field is filled for only some rows; it gives once, few, many or a size class.

clone size,V gene,J gene,CDR3 protein
-,TRBV4-3,TRBJ1-2,ASSQDGTGDGYT
once,TRBV29-1,TRBJ2-3,TSTQGGGADTQY
-,TRBV5-6,TRBJ1-5,ASSFGAGKGNQPQH
-,TRBV11-3,TRBJ2-5,ASSFGLAGEDETQY
-,TRBV4-3,TRBJ2-2,ASSQLTSSKAGELF
-,TRBV6-5,TRBJ2-7,ASKGSGGYYEQY
-,TRBV5-1,TRBJ2-1,ASSLVQGVHEQF
once,TRBV7-9,TRBJ2-5,ASSDRAGETQY
-,TRBV6-1,TRBJ1-1,AGRQGANTEAF
-,TRBV28,TRBJ1-3,ASSGHSGNTIY
-,TRBV5-4,TRBJ1-4,ASSRENEKLF
-,TRBV4-3,TRBJ2-3,ASSHGGPGDTQY
-,TRBV2,TRBJ1-5,ASSETPGQGVRGNQPQH
-,TRBV30,TRBJ2-7,AWSEAGGRSYEQY
-,TRBV5-4,TRBJ1-1,ASSSPGGTEAF
-,TRBV21-1,TRBJ2-7,ASSKGSGEQY
few,TRBV4-3,TRBJ1-5,ASSWTGDSNQPQH
-,TRBV6-6,TRBJ1-5,ASILGASNQPQH
-,TRBV7-2,TRBJ2-7,ASSSGIPYEQY
-,TRBV1,TRBJ2-7,TKAGESYEQY
-,TRBV2,TRBJ1-5,ASSESGQSNQPQH
-,TRBV4-2,TRBJ2-2,ASSQPGTIGGELF
few,TRBV6-4,TRBJ2-2,ASSDEMTGVAGELF
-,TRBV7-2,TRBJ2-7,ASSLGHTYEQY
-,TRBV5-4,TRBJ1-1,ASSFPGAPEAF
-,TRBV5-1,TRBJ2-3,ASSLRASGGTDTQY
-,TRBV23-1,TRBJ2-7,ASSLAGNSSGYEQY
-,TRBV27,TRBJ1-3,ASSLRGRGNTIY
-,TRBV2,TRBJ1-1,ASSGQGSLNTEAF
-,TRBV27,TRBJ2-7,ASSLAGAPHEQY
-,TRBV5-4,TRBJ2-7,ASSPQGDEQY
few,TRBV15,TRBJ2-3,ATSRDRPRGLLAGGTDTQY
once,TRBV29-1,TRBJ1-1,SVDSKTAFNTEAF
few,TRBV7-2,TRBJ1-1,ASSGTGMNTEAF
-,TRBV13,TRBJ1-1,ASSLTYTEAF
-,TRBV7-9,TRBJ2-3,ASSRNLAGDTQY
-,TRBV27,TRBJ2-7,ASSLGGFSYEQY
-,TRBV6-5,TRBJ2-1,ASSYWTSPNYNEQF
few,TRBV9,TRBJ2-6,ASSAEGAGGANVLT
-,TRBV27,TRBJ2-5,ASSSPPGTQY
-,TRBV7-2,TRBJ2-3,ASSLVRGGGRDTQY
-,TRBV18,TRBJ2-5,ASSPGTSGAPKGETQY
few,TRBV10-1,TRBJ2-7,ASSAGRGGYEQY
-,TRBV7-8,TRBJ1-3,ASSVQGFSGNTIY
-,TRBV6-1,TRBJ1-5,ATDPRQGLQPQH
-,TRBV27,TRBJ2-3,ASRGAATGNTQY
once,TRBV7-6,TRBJ2-3,ASSPRTDTQY
-,TRBV6-4,TRBJ2-1,ASSEGDSGNEQF
few,TRBV4-1,TRBJ1-2,ASSQDPGTRGGYT